A single sample is the source of the 18 T cell receptor beta chains below, sequenced in a study of blood T cell repertoires in COVID-19. Some clones are missing from TCRdb's copy, which holds only in-frame ones; the method was immunoSEQ multiplex PCR. The top ten hold under 5% of the sample, which has tens of thousands of clones, 89% seen once. The sample taken for sequencing was peripheral blood. These receptors all stem from a man between 60 and 75 years old with active COVID-19.

V is TRBV7-2 and J is TRBJ1-2, with 7 bases identical to TRBD1. Germline loops: CDR1 SGHTA, CDR2 FQGNSA. V lost 1 base, J lost 6 bases, and 8 bases stayed unmatched. The CDR3 is made up of 15 amino acids. The CDR3 nucleotides are TGTGCCAGCAGCTTAGGGATCCGCAGGGGGGATGGCTACACCTTC. It yields the protein CASSLGIRRGDGYTF.

The chain combines TRBV2 with TRBJ2-5; TRBD1 agrees at 8 bases. Germline-derived CDR1 and CDR2 are SNHLY and FYNNEI. This CDR3 spans 13 amino acids. After removal of 10 bases from V and 4 bases from J, the junction contained 8 bases not matched to a gene. Written as DNA, the CDR3 is TGTGCCACCGGTAGCAGGGGGCCAGAGACCCAGTACTTC. The encoded protein is CATGSRGPETQYF.

This chain connects TRBV7-2 to TRBJ2-3; a weak D match, TRBD2 (6 bases). Trimming took 2 bases from V and 0 from J, leaving 9 bases between them. Germline loops: CDR1 SGHTA, CDR2 FQGNSA. This CDR3 is built from 15 residues. CDR3 protein: CASSLMSGSTDTQYF. CDR3 bases: TGTGCCAGCAGCTTAATGAGCGGGAGCACAGATACGCAGTATTTT.

This clone has just one count. The rearrangement links TRBV28 to TRBJ1-1; no clear D gene. Germline assignment: CDR1 MDHEN and CDR2 SYDVKM. The V end was cut by 0 bases, the J end by 2 bases, with 7 bases between. The CDR3 sequence is 14 residues long. CDR3 protein: CASSLWSLNTEAFF. The CDR3 nucleotides read TGTGCCAGCAGTTTATGGTCGCTAAACACTGAAGCTTTCTTT.

The chain links TRBV7-2 to TRBJ1-3, with D hard to call. V dropped 5 bases and J dropped 0 bases, with 8 bases sitting between them. This CDR3 region has 14 residues. Germline CDR1 reads SGHTA; CDR2 reads FQGNSA. CDR3 coding DNA: TGTGCCAGCAGCCCCGACACCTCTGGAAACACCATATATTTT. Its translation is CASSPDTSGNTIYF.

The J gene is TRBJ2-5, the V gene TRBV5-4, with TRBD2 matching over 9 bases. The CDR3 is made up of 14 amino acids. Germline V gives CDR1 SGHNT, CDR2 YYREEE (reference sequence). V trimming: 4 bases; J trimming: 5 bases; junction bases outside the gene matches: 6. The chain's CDR3 is CASSPGLASETQYF. The CDR3 DNA reads as TGTGCCAGCAGCCCGGGACTAGCCAGTGAGACCCAGTACTTC.

The chain carries TRBV6-7 and TRBJ2-1; 8 positions match TRBD1. TRBV6-7 is placed among ORFs of uncertain function. This CDR3 is built from 14 residues. J was trimmed by 4 bases and V by 6 bases; bases with no gene match: 5. The CDR3 DNA reads TGTGCCAGCAGCCTGACAGGGGCTTACAATGAGCAGTTCTTC. As protein: CASSLTGAYNEQFF.

The V and J genes are TRBV4-2 and TRBJ2-1, with D tentatively TRBD2 (5 bases). This CDR3 region has 15 residues. Between the trimmed V and J ends, which lost 0 bases and 5 bases, there was a span of 11 bases. The germline CDR1 and CDR2 sequences are LGHNA and YNFKEQ. The CDR3 loop reads CASSQDPRRNNEQFF. CDR3 nucleotides: TGTGCCAGCAGCCAAGATCCTAGGAGGAACAATGAGCAGTTCTTC.

The genes are TRBV2 and TRBJ2-3; tentatively, D is TRBD2 (6 bases). The CDR3 is made up of 15 amino acids. V lost 1 base and J lost 4, with 12 bases in between. Per germline, CDR1 SNHLY and CDR2 FYNNEI. The chain's CDR3 is CASSEGLALADTQYF. The CDR3 DNA follows: TGTGCCAGCAGTGAAGGTCTAGCGCTCGCAGATACGCAGTATTTT.

The chain employs TRBV28 and TRBJ2-2, with D unresolved. Germline loops: CDR1 MDHEN, CDR2 SYDVKM. There are 15 residues in the CDR3. V lost 6 bases to trimming and J lost 2 bases, with 13 bases between them. The CDR3 loop reads CASSPREHNTGELFF. In DNA form, the CDR3 reads TGTGCCAGCAGCCCTAGAGAACACAACACCGGGGAGCTGTTTTTT.

V usage is TRBV25-1 and J usage is TRBJ2-7; D is possibly TRBD1 (6 bases). CDR1 is MGHDK, CDR2 SYGVNS, per germline. Trimming took off 6 bases at V and 2 bases at J, with 11 bases between the two ends. This CDR3 has 13 amino acids. DNA for the CDR3: TGTGCCAGCAGCTTGGACAGAACCTACGAGCAGTACTTC. Its protein product is CASSLDRTYEQYF.

In nucleotides, the CDR3 is TGCGCCAGCAGCCAAGCTCCAGCGGGAGGCCCCGGGGAGCTGTTTTTT. Translating gives CASSQAPAGGPGELFF. The chain employs TRBV4-3 and TRBJ2-2; TRBD2 matches at 9 bases. CDR1 and CDR2 from the germline V gene are LGHNA and YSLEER. V was pared by 1 base and J by 6 bases, with 6 bases of the junction left unmatched. CDR3 length: 16 amino acids.

This rearrangement joins TRBV29-1 to TRBJ2-1, with TRBD2 as a possible D gene (6 bases). CDR1 and CDR2 (germline): SQVTM, ANQGSEA. The CDR3 has 12 amino acids. V lost 6 bases to trimming and J lost 4 bases, with 10 bases between them. The CDR3 DNA reads TGCAGCGTGTACGGGACTTACAATGAGCAGTTCTTC. Translating it yields CSVYGTYNEQFF.

V and J are TRBV5-1 and TRBJ1-2; TRBD1 is a possible D gene (6 bases). Trimming stripped 5 bases from V and 5 bases from J, with 16 bases between. The CDR3 is 14 residues long. CDR1 and CDR2 (germline): SGHRS, YFSETQ. DNA of the CDR3: TGCGCCAGCAGTCCCCAGGGGCTAGGGTATGGCTACACCTTC. It yields the protein CASSPQGLGYGYTF.

The rearrangement uses TRBV14 and TRBJ2-1; possible D gene TRBD2, 5 bases. The CDR3 is 14 residues long. Per the germline V gene, CDR1 is SGHDN and CDR2 is FVKESK. Trimming left V 4 bases short and J 7 bases short, with 14 bases between. The CDR3 spells CASSLNSVPNEQFF. CDR3 nucleotide sequence: TGTGCCAGCAGCCTAAATAGCGTTCCAAATGAGCAGTTCTTC.

V is TRBV5-1 and J is TRBJ1-2; D call uncertain. This CDR3 region has 13 residues. Germline assignment: CDR1 SGHRS and CDR2 YFSETQ. Trimming removed 4 bases from V and 5 bases from J, with 12 bases in between. CDR3 nucleotide sequence: TGCGCCAGCAGCCTGACTGAGACTTATGGCTACACCTTC. It yields the protein CASSLTETYGYTF.

The chain employs TRBV28 and TRBJ2-2; TRBD1 matches at 7 bases. Germline CDR1 and CDR2: MDHEN and SYDVKM. Trimming took 5 bases from V and 4 from J; bases not matched to a gene: 7. The CDR3 sequence is 15 residues long. CDR3 DNA sequence: TGTGCCAGCAGTCCCACAGGGGCCGGCACCGGGGAGCTGTTTTTT. It encodes CASSPTGAGTGELFF.

The rearrangement links TRBV28 to TRBJ1-5; D possibly corresponds to TRBD1 (5 bases). This CDR3 comprises 14 residues. The V end lost 10 bases, the J end lost 2 bases, and 15 bases lay between the germline ends. CDR1 and CDR2 (germline): MDHEN, SYDVKM. Written as DNA, the CDR3 is TGTGCCATAACGGTCGCGGGGGGCAATCAGCCCCAGCATTTT. It codes for CAITVAGGNQPQHF.